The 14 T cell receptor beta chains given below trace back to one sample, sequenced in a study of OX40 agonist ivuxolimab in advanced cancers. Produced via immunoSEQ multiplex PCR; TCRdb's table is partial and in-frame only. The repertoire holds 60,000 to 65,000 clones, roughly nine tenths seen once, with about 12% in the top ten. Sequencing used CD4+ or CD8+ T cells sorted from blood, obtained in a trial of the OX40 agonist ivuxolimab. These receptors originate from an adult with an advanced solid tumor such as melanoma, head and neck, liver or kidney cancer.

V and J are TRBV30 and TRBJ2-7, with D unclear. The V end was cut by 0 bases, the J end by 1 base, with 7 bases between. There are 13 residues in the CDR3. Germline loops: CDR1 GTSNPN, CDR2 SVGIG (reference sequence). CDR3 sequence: CAWSVGRSYEQYF. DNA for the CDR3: TGTGCCTGGAGTGTAGGCCGGTCCTACGAGCAGTACTTC.

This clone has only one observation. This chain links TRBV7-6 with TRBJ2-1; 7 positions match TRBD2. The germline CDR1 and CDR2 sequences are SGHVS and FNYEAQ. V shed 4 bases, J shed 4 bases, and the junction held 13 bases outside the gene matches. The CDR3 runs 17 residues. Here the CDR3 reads CASSWGGGLPLYNEQFF. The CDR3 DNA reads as TGTGCCAGCAGCTGGGGTGGGGGACTACCTCTTTACAATGAGCAGTTCTTC.

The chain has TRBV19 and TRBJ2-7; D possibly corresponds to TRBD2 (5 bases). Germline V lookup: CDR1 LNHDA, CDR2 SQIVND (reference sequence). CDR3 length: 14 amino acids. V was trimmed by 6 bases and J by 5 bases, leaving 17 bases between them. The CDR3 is CASSTPGEMDEQYF. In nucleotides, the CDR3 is TGTGCCAGTAGCACACCTGGGGAGATGGACGAGCAGTACTTC.

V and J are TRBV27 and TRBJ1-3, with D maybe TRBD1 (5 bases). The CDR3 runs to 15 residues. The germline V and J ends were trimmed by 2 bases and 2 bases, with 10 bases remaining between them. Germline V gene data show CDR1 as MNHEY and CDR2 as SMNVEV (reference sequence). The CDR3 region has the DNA TGTGCCAGCAGTTTACGGTGGGGCCCTGGAAACACCATATATTTT. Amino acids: CASSLRWGPGNTIYF.

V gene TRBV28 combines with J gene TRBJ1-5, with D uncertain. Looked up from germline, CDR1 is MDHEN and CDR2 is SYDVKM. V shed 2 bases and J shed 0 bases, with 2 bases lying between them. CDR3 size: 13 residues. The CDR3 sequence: CASSLDSNQPQHF. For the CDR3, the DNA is TGTGCCAGCAGTTTAGATAGCAATCAGCCCCAGCATTTT.

The DNA for the CDR3 is TGTGCCAGCAGCTTAGCTAGGGATAACTCCTACGAGCAGTACTTC. Translating it yields CASSLARDNSYEQYF. This sequence joins TRBV7-8 and TRBJ2-7; D not resolved. V was clipped by 0 bases and J by 0 bases, with 9 bases between them. Germline loops: CDR1 SGHVS, CDR2 FQNEAQ. The CDR3 runs to 15 residues. The whole variable domain, filled in from reference TRBV7-8 and TRBJ2-7, reads GAGVSQSPRYKVAKRGQDVALRCDPISGHVSLFWYQQALGQGPEFLTYFQNEAQLDKSGLPSDRFFAERPEGSVSTLKIQRTQQEDSAVYLCASSLARDNSYEQYFGPGTRLTVT.

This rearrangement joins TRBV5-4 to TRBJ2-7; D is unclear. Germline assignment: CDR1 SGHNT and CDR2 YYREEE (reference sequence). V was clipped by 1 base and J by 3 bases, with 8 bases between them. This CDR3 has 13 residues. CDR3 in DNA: TGTGCCAGCAGCTTGTTCGTGGGCTACGAGCAGTACTTC. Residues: CASSLFVGYEQYF.

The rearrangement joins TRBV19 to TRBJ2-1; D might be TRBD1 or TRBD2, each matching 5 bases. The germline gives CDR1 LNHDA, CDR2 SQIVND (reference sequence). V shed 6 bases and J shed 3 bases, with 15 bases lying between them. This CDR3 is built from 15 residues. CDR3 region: CASSWGTRGYNEQFF. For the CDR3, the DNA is TGTGCCAGTAGCTGGGGGACGCGCGGCTACAATGAGCAGTTCTTC.

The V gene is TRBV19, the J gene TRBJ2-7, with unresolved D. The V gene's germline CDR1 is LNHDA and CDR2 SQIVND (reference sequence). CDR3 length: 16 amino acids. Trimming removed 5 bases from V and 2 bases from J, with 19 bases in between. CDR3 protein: CASSLHGGIIPYEQYF. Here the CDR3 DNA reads TGTGCCAGTAGTCTCCATGGCGGAATAATCCCCTACGAGCAGTACTTC.

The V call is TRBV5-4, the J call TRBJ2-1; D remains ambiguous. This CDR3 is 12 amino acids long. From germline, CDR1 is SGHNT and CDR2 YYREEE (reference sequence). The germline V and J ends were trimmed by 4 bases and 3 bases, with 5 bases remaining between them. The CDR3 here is CASSDIYNEQFF. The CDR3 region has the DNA TGTGCCAGCAGCGACATCTACAATGAGCAGTTCTTC. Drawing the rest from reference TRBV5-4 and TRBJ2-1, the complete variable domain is ETGVTQSPTHLIKTRGQQVTLRCSSQSGHNTVSWYQQALGQGPQFIFQYYREEENGRGNFPPRFSGLQFPNYSSELNVNALELDDSALYLCASSDIYNEQFFGPGTRLTVL.

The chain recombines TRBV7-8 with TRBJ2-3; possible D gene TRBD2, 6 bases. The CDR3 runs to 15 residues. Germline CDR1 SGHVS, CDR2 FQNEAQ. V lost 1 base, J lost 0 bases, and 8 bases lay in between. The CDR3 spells CASSLVAGSTDTQYF. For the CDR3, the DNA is TGTGCCAGCAGCTTAGTGGCGGGGAGCACAGATACGCAGTATTTT.

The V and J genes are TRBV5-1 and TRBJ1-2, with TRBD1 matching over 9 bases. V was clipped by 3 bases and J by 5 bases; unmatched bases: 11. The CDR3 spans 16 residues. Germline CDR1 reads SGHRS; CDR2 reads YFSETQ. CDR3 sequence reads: CASSSERGTGIYGYTF. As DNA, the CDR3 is TGCGCCAGCAGCTCAGAAAGGGGGACAGGGATTTATGGCTACACCTTC.

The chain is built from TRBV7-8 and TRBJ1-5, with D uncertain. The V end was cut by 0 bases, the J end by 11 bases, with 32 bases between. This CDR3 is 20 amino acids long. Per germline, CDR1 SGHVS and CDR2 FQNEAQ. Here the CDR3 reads CASSLATAITTPEVDKTQHF. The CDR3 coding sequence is TGTGCCAGCAGCTTAGCCACGGCCATAACCACACCCGAAGTCGATAAAACCCAGCATTTT.

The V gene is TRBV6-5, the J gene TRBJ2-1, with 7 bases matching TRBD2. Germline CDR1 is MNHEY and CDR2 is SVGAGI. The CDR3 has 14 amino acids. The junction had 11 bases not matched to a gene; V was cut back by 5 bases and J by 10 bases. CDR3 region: CASSPSPLAVEQFF. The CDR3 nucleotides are TGTGCCAGCAGTCCCTCCCCCCTAGCGGTCGAGCAGTTCTTC.